The 32 T cell receptor beta chains presented below share a single source sample, sequenced in a study of PD-L1 blockade in urothelial cancer. Only in-frame clones appear in the TCRdb table, and some are missing; sequencing was by immunoSEQ multiplex PCR. Among tens of thousands of clones, around 87% were seen once, and the ten largest hold more than 5.5%. The sample consisted of PBMCs, taken around atezolizumab (anti-PD-L1) treatment. Receptors were obtained from a woman between 70 and 85 years old with urothelial cancer.

V usage is TRBV25-1 and J usage is TRBJ2-5, with TRBD1 identical over 7 bases. The DNA end is a closer match to TRBJ2-7, so the J assignment may be wrong. Germline-derived CDR1 and CDR2 are MGHDK and SYGVNS. The CDR3 length is 14 residues. CDR3 bases: TGTGCCAGCAGTAACAGGGGCCGACCCTACGAGCAGTACTTC. Translated, it gives CASSNRGRPYEQYF.

This clone was recorded a few times. The chain couples TRBV19 to TRBJ1-6; possible D gene TRBD1, 6 bases. The CDR3 has 15 amino acids. The germline V gene has CDR1 LNHDA and CDR2 SQIVND (reference sequence). V dropped 3 bases and J dropped 3 bases, with 9 bases sitting between them. The CDR3 spells CASSMVQGYNSPLHF. As DNA, the CDR3 is TGTGCCAGTAGTATGGTACAGGGCTATAATTCACCCCTCCACTTT.

The rearrangement joins TRBV5-1 to TRBJ1-2, with D unresolved. The V gene lost 0 bases and the J gene lost 3 bases, with 15 bases spanning the gap. The CDR3 has 16 residues. CDR1 is SGHRS, CDR2 YFSETQ, per germline. DNA for the CDR3: TGCGCCAGCAGCTTGGCCGGGGAGGGCCGAGACTATGGCTACACCTTC. This sequence encodes CASSLAGEGRDYGYTF.

This chain links TRBV5-5 with TRBJ1-5, with D unresolved. Trimming shortened V by 0 bases and J by 2 bases, and 9 bases separated the two germline ends. The germline gives CDR1 SGHKS, CDR2 YYEKEE (reference sequence). The CDR3 is made up of 15 amino acids. The CDR3 bases are TGTGCCAGCAGCTTGGTGCCCCGCGGCAATCAGCCCCAGCATTTT. Its translation is CASSLVPRGNQPQHF.

The chain is built from TRBV10-2 and TRBJ1-2; TRBD1 agrees at 9 bases. Unmatched junction bases numbered 14, after V lost 7 bases and J lost 8 bases. The CDR3 runs 15 residues. The V gene's germline CDR1 is WSHSY and CDR2 SAAADI. The CDR3 here is CASTQGDRAPEGYTF. Here the CDR3 DNA reads TGCGCCAGCACCCAGGGGGACAGGGCCCCAGAAGGCTACACCTTC.

This CDR3 is CASSLPTRGGMNEQFF. The DNA of the CDR3 is TGTGCCAGCAGTTTACCGACCCGCGGCGGGATGAATGAGCAGTTCTTC. J is TRBJ2-1 and V is TRBV28, with D perhaps TRBD2 (6 bases). The germline V gene has CDR1 MDHEN and CDR2 SYDVKM. Trimming stripped 2 bases from V and 7 bases from J, with 18 bases between. This CDR3 spans 16 amino acids.

The chain joins TRBV10-1 to TRBJ2-5; 8 bases agree with TRBD1. Trimming took 4 bases from V and 4 from J; bases not matched to a gene: 5. Germline CDR1 reads WNHNN; CDR2 reads SYGVQD (reference sequence). This CDR3 has 14 amino acids. CDR3 sequence reads: CASSAGTGGETQYF. The CDR3 DNA reads TGCGCCAGCAGTGCTGGGACAGGCGGAGAGACCCAGTACTTC.

This clone has just a few counts. J is TRBJ1-1 and V is TRBV4-1, with D perhaps TRBD1 (5 bases). Germline loops: CDR1 MGHRA, CDR2 YSYEKL. The V gene lost 0 bases and the J gene lost 1 base, with 12 bases spanning the gap. The CDR3 contains 16 residues. Here the CDR3 reads CASSQERGFGNTEAFF. CDR3 sequence (DNA): TGCGCCAGCAGCCAAGAACGGGGGTTTGGGAACACTGAAGCTTTCTTT.

This rearrangement joins TRBV5-6 to TRBJ2-7; TRBD2 matches at 12 bases. V shed 3 bases, J shed 6 bases, and the junction held 4 bases outside the gene matches. The CDR3 has 14 residues. The germline V gene encodes CDR1 SGHDT and CDR2 YYEEEE. CDR3 bases: TGTGCCAGCAGCTCCGGACTAGCGGGACTCGAGCAGTACTTC. Its translation is CASSSGLAGLEQYF.

CDR3 bases: TGTGCCAGCAGTGAGCGGGGGACTAGCGGGAGCCGGCGCACAGATACGCAGTATTTT. Translated, it gives CASSERGTSGSRRTDTQYF. The rearrangement links TRBV6-1 to TRBJ2-3; 14 bases line up with TRBD2. Losses at the gene ends were 3 bases for V and 1 base for J; bases not matched to a gene: 9. CDR1 and CDR2 (germline): MNHNS, SASEGT. The CDR3 covers 19 residues.

This rearrangement joins TRBV5-1 to TRBJ2-1; tentatively, D is TRBD1 (6 bases). This CDR3 is built from 16 residues. Trimming took 0 bases from V and 0 from J, leaving 10 bases between them. Germline lookup yields CDR1 SGHRS and CDR2 YFSETQ. CDR3 sequence reads: CASSLAGVSSYNEQFF. DNA of the CDR3: TGCGCCAGCAGCTTGGCAGGGGTTAGCTCCTACAATGAGCAGTTCTTC.

The chain recombines TRBV11-2 with TRBJ2-2; 7 bases are a match to TRBD2. Germline values: CDR1 SGHAT, CDR2 FQNNGV. The CDR3 contains 18 residues. The trim removed 0 bases at V and 0 bases at J, leaving 7 bases unmatched. The CDR3 region is CASSLDTLGGANTGELFF. Here the CDR3 DNA reads TGTGCCAGCAGCTTAGACACTCTGGGGGGGGCGAACACCGGGGAGCTGTTTTTT.

This chain uses TRBV19 with TRBJ2-5; maybe TRBD1 (5 bases). V gave up 6 bases and J gave up 7 bases, with 18 bases separating them. Looked up from germline, CDR1 is LNHDA and CDR2 is SQIVND (reference sequence). The CDR3 spans 14 residues. CDR3 bases: TGTGCCAGTAGCCCAATTTGGCAGGGTGTGACCCAGTACTTC. Residues: CASSPIWQGVTQYF.

V and J are TRBV19 and TRBJ2-1, with 7 bases matching TRBD2. CDR3 length equals 15 residues. Germline trimming cut 2 bases from V and 5 bases from J; bases unmatched to any gene: 6. Germline lookup yields CDR1 LNHDA and CDR2 SQIVND (reference sequence). CDR3 DNA sequence: TGTGCCAGTAGTATATCGGCTAGCGGACACAATGAGCAGTTCTTC. Translating gives CASSISASGHNEQFF.

The chain combines TRBV19 with TRBJ1-1, with 8 bases lining up with TRBD1. Trimming took 8 bases from V and 0 from J; bases not matched to a gene: 11. This CDR3 contains 16 residues. CDR1 and CDR2 (germline): LNHDA, SQIVND (reference sequence). The CDR3 loop is CASRGPRGQVNTEAFF. The CDR3 nucleotides are TGTGCCAGTCGCGGGCCTCGGGGACAGGTGAACACTGAAGCTTTCTTT.

This chain links TRBV7-8 with TRBJ2-5; D gene unclear. Trimming stripped 0 bases from V and 0 bases from J, with 11 bases between. This CDR3 is 16 amino acids long. CDR1 is SGHVS, CDR2 FQNEAQ, per germline. CDR3 coding DNA: TGTGCCAGCAGCTTAGCCGCCCGCGGATACCAAGAGACCCAGTACTTC. Protein sequence: CASSLAARGYQETQYF.

The chain employs TRBV5-4 and TRBJ2-5, with D perhaps TRBD2 (5 bases). V lost 1 base, J lost 2 bases, and 12 bases lay in between. Germline CDR1 SGHNT, CDR2 YYREEE (reference sequence). The CDR3 consists of 15 residues. The CDR3 coding sequence is TGTGCCAGCAGCTTGAGTGAGGGAGTACAAGAGACCCAGTACTTC. Amino acid sequence: CASSLSEGVQETQYF.

The chain recombines TRBV10-3 with TRBJ2-2; D is unresolved. The CDR3 loop spans 15 amino acids. Germline CDR1 is ENHRY and CDR2 is SYGVKD. V was clipped by 4 bases and J by 7 bases, with 16 bases between them. The CDR3 region has the DNA TGTGCCATCAGTGGAGACCAATTACTACTCGGGGAGCTGTTTTTT. Translating gives CAISGDQLLLGELFF.

This clone has more than one count but fewer than ten. The chain is built from TRBV4-2 and TRBJ1-1; D not certain. The V end was cut by 0 bases, the J end by 5 bases, with 13 bases between. Germline lookup yields CDR1 LGHNA and CDR2 YNFKEQ. The CDR3 sequence is 15 residues long. This CDR3 reads CASSQEVGRRTEAFF. The CDR3 nucleotides are TGTGCCAGCAGCCAAGAGGTGGGCAGACGGACTGAAGCTTTCTTT.

The rearrangement joins TRBV10-3 to TRBJ2-7; possibly TRBD1 for D (5 bases). Deletions cut 2 bases from V and 3 bases from J, with 8 bases between. From germline, CDR1 is ENHRY and CDR2 SYGVKD. This CDR3 contains 13 residues. CDR3 loop: CAISEPTVYEQYF. The DNA for the CDR3 is TGTGCCATCAGTGAGCCGACAGTCTACGAGCAGTACTTC.

This clone was seen ten or more times. This chain joins TRBV5-4 and TRBJ2-7; D remains ambiguous. Germline V CDR1 and CDR2: SGHNT, YYREEE (reference sequence). V lost 1 base, J lost 6 bases, and 8 bases lay in between. CDR3 length: 12 residues. The CDR3 protein is CASSLSTAEQYF. The CDR3 coding sequence is TGTGCCAGCAGCTTGAGTACAGCCGAGCAGTACTTC. The whole variable domain, remainder taken from reference TRBV5-4 and TRBJ2-7, is ETGVTQSPTHLIKTRGQQVTLRCSSQSGHNTVSWYQQALGQGPQFIFQYYREEENGRGNFPPRFSGLQFPNYSSELNVNALELDDSALYLCASSLSTAEQYFGPGTRLTVT.

The chain employs TRBV7-2 and TRBJ2-7, with 10 bases fitting TRBD1. Germline CDR1 SGHTA, CDR2 FQGNSA. Trimming took 5 bases from V and 5 from J; bases not matched to a gene: 9. This CDR3 is built from 15 residues. CDR3 sequence (DNA): TGTGCCAGCAGCACCCGAGCCGGGACAGGGGACGAGCAGTACTTC. It codes for CASSTRAGTGDEQYF.

V and J are TRBV10-2 and TRBJ1-1, with D possibly TRBD1 on 5 matching bases. The CDR3 has 14 residues. Germline V gene data show CDR1 as WSHSY and CDR2 as SAAADI. Deletions cut 5 bases from V and 2 bases from J, with 12 bases between. Here the CDR3 reads CASSRADSNTEAFF. DNA of the CDR3: TGCGCCAGCAGTCGAGCCGACAGCAACACTGAAGCTTTCTTT.

V is TRBV10-2 and J is TRBJ2-3; D ambiguous. The CDR3 is 12 residues long. In germline, CDR1 is WSHSY, CDR2 SAAADI. V lost 9 bases and J lost 4, with 11 bases in between. CDR3 sequence: CASERFPDTQYF. The CDR3 DNA reads as TGCGCCAGTGAACGGTTCCCAGATACGCAGTATTTT.

The count of this clone is one. The rearrangement links TRBV6-5 to TRBJ1-2; the match to TRBD1 covers 10 bases. The CDR3 covers 15 residues. After removal of 2 bases from V and 5 bases from J, the junction contained 5 bases not matched to a gene. Germline-derived CDR1 and CDR2 are MNHEY and SVGAGI. The CDR3 DNA follows: TGTGCCAGCAGTTACCTCGGGACAGGGGCTTATGGCTACACCTTC. Translation gives CASSYLGTGAYGYTF.

The chain joins TRBV7-2 to TRBJ2-7, with 14 bases fitting TRBD2. Trimming took 0 bases from V and 5 from J; bases not matched to a gene: 12. CDR3 length: 19 amino acids. Germline CDR1 SGHTA, CDR2 FQGNSA. The CDR3 here is CASSLAYGTSGSLGDEQYF. In DNA form, the CDR3 reads TGTGCCAGCAGCTTAGCTTACGGGACTAGCGGGAGTTTAGGGGACGAGCAGTACTTC.

The chain joins TRBV21-1 to TRBJ1-1; the D segment call TRBD1 is taken from the table without a DNA check. TRBV21-1 is noted as a pseudogene. The CDR3 consists of 17 residues. CDR3 nucleotides: TGTGCCAGCGGTTCCCCAAGTTCTAAGACAGGGAACACTGAAGCTTTCTTT. It specifies CASGSPSSKTGNTEAFF.

This rearrangement joins TRBV7-8 to TRBJ1-4, with D uncertain. The CDR3 runs to 15 residues. CDR1 is SGHVS and CDR2 is FQNEAQ in the germline V gene. V gave up 0 bases and J gave up 0 bases, with 5 bases separating them. Written as DNA, the CDR3 is TGTGCCAGCAGCTTAGCCCATGCAACTAATGAAAAACTGTTTTTT. Translation gives CASSLAHATNEKLFF.

This clone came up once. The J gene is TRBJ2-1, the V gene TRBV6-5; 7 bases are shared with TRBD1. CDR1 MNHEY and CDR2 SVGAGI come from the germline V gene. V trimming: 6 bases; J trimming: 9 bases; junction bases outside the gene matches: 2. This CDR3 region has 11 residues. The CDR3 spells CASSRQGEQFF. CDR3 nucleotides: TGTGCCAGCAGCAGACAGGGTGAGCAGTTCTTC.

The chain joins TRBV7-2 to TRBJ1-1; D unclear. This CDR3 has 13 amino acids. The V gene's germline CDR1 is SGHTA and CDR2 FQGNSA. Trimming left V 5 bases short and J 1 base short, with 8 bases between. The CDR3 DNA reads TGTGCCAGCAGCCGCACACCGAACACTGAAGCTTTCTTT. This sequence encodes CASSRTPNTEAFF.

V gene TRBV15 combines with J gene TRBJ1-3, with TRBD1 matching 7 bases. Germline CDR1 LNHNV, CDR2 YYDKDF (reference sequence). V lost 8 bases and J lost 3; bases outside the gene matches: 13. The CDR3 contains 16 residues. CDR3 sequence: CATERGLPGGGNTIYF. The DNA for the CDR3 is TGTGCCACCGAACGTGGCCTTCCAGGGGGTGGAAACACCATATATTTT.

The chain combines TRBV11-2 with TRBJ1-2, with 10 bases matching TRBD1. Germline V gene sequence: CDR1 SGHAT, CDR2 FQNNGV. The junction had 9 bases not matched to a gene; V was cut back by 5 bases and J by 0 bases. This CDR3 region has 17 residues. CDR3 loop: CASSPRSGTGANYGYTF. In DNA form, the CDR3 reads TGTGCCAGCAGCCCTCGTTCCGGGACAGGGGCTAACTATGGCTACACCTTC.